These T cell receptor beta chains were read from a single sample in a study of cytomegalovirus exposure and HLA in healthy donors. Repertoires were generated with immunoSEQ multiplex PCR, while TCRdb's copy carries only in-frame clones and drops some. The record lists about 160,000 clones, of which the ten most abundant hold under 2.5%. Input material: PBMCs. These TCRs come from a man aged 30 to 45 in good health and CMV-seronegative. Both conserved end residues are part of each CDR3.

V gene: TRBV28; J gene: TRBJ1-4; CDR3 protein: CASSFGTNEKLFF
V gene: TRBV28; J gene: TRBJ2-3; CDR3 protein: CASTNRKAGGWTQYF
V gene: TRBV11-2; J gene: TRBJ1-2; CDR3 protein: CASSLQTASYGYTF
V gene: TRBV9; J gene: TRBJ2-7; CDR3 protein: CASSPDRGTGEQYF
V gene: TRBV19; J gene: TRBJ2-7; CDR3 protein: CASSISRYSPTYEQYF
V gene: TRBV7-2; J gene: TRBJ2-7; CDR3 protein: CASRPAGDYEQYF
V gene: TRBV11-2; J gene: TRBJ1-5; CDR3 protein: CASSPDSVENQPQHF
V gene: TRBV27; J gene: TRBJ1-1; CDR3 protein: CASSRERFMNTEAFF
V gene: TRBV6-1; J gene: TRBJ2-3; CDR3 protein: CAVAPRVGTDTQYF
V gene: TRBV27; J gene: TRBJ2-1; CDR3 protein: CASSFPGYNEQFF
V gene: TRBV19; J gene: TRBJ1-2; CDR3 protein: CASSPTAGKRDYGYTF
V gene: TRBV10-1; J gene: TRBJ2-7; CDR3 protein: CASSRTGGPLMCEQYF